Given below is one T cell receptor (beta chain) in context. What it binds is unknown. The data derive from a study of T cells in narcolepsy. Study conclusions and caveats: Blood of same and different patients, but not healthy controls, reportedly held recurring autoreactive clonotypes. Autoreactive clone sequences were missing from some blood memory CD4+ repertoires. HCRT-specific and TRIB2-specific autoreactive clonotypes appeared among same-patient CSF and blood CD4+ clonotypes.

The table came from immunoSEQ multiplex PCR; TCRdb's copy has only in-frame clones and leaves some out. Of approximately 28,000 clones listed, 81% are singletons. The germline CDR1 and CDR2 sequences are SNHLY and FYNNEI. The CDR3 consists of 14 residues. Trimming took 6 bases from V and 7 from J; bases not matched to a gene: 6. V and J are TRBV2 and TRBJ2-2, with 9 positions matching TRBD1. The sequencing sample was made of memory (CD45RA-) CD4+ T cells from blood. The clonotype comes from a human donor in good health. Here the CDR3 reads CASREQGAGGELFF. CDR3 coding DNA: TGTGCCAGCAGAGAACAGGGGGCAGGCGGGGAGCTGTTTTTT.